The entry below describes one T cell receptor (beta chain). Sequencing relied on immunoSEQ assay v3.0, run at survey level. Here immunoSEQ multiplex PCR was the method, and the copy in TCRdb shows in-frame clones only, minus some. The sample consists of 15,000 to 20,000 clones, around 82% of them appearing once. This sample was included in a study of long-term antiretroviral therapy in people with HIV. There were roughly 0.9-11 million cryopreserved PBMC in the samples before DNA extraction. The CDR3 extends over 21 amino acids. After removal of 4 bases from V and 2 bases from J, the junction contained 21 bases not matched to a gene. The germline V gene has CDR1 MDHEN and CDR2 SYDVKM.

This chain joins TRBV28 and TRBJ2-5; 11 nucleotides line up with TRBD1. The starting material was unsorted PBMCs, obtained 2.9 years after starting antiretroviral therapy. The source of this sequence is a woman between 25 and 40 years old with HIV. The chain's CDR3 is CASSSPEPDRGRTRRQETQYF. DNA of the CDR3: TGTGCCAGCAGTTCCCCCGAACCGGACAGGGGGCGAACGAGGAGACAAGAGACCCAGTACTTC.